The sequence of this TCR beta chain was determined in a study of PD-L1 blockade in urothelial cancer. Overall study context: The study recovered a median of roughly 140,000 T cells per blood sample.

The CDR3 runs 15 residues. With V trimmed by 1 base and J by 9 bases, 11 bases remained unmatched. Germline loops: CDR1 MNHEY, CDR2 SMNVEV (reference sequence). Sequenced by immunoSEQ multiplex PCR; TCRdb stores in-frame clones only, minus some. The sample consists of roughly 43,000 clones, 81% of them appearing once. Patients presented with locally advanced or metastatic urothelial carcinoma. The sequencing here drew on PBMCs, taken around atezolizumab (anti-PD-L1) treatment. V is TRBV27 and J is TRBJ1-2; 7 nucleotides line up with TRBD1. The TCR comes from a man between 65 and 85 years old with urothelial cancer. CDR3 loop: CASSLFARDSLSYTF. The CDR3 DNA reads as TGTGCCAGCAGTTTATTTGCCCGGGACAGCCTAAGCTACACCTTC.